The T cell receptor (beta chain) described here comes from a study of blood T cell repertoires in COVID-19. Study-wide background: Researchers got acute and convalescent COVID-19 samples from the United States, Italy and Spain. T cells, B-cell-depleted T cells, or PBMCs provided the cDNA or gDNA that served as material.

The germline V gene encodes CDR1 LGHNA and CDR2 YNFKEQ. The CDR3 runs 15 residues. The V segment lost 4 bases and the J segment 8 bases; nucleotides outside the gene matches: 8. As handled by the study authors: Reference gene primer amplification yielded estimated nucleated cell counts. Profiled with immunoSEQ multiplex PCR; TCRdb holds only in-frame clones, not every one. For V, J and clone size, that table is used; D and trimming come from the DNA. The sample has some 170,000 clones, roughly 86% seen once. This clonotype originated in a woman in her sixties who had recovered from COVID-19. Sequenced material: peripheral blood. The chain links TRBV4-2 to TRBJ2-1, with 10 bases identical to TRBD2. The CDR3 loop is CASSRLAGEFDEQFF. The CDR3 DNA follows: TGTGCCAGCAGCCGCCTAGCGGGGGAGTTTGATGAGCAGTTCTTC.